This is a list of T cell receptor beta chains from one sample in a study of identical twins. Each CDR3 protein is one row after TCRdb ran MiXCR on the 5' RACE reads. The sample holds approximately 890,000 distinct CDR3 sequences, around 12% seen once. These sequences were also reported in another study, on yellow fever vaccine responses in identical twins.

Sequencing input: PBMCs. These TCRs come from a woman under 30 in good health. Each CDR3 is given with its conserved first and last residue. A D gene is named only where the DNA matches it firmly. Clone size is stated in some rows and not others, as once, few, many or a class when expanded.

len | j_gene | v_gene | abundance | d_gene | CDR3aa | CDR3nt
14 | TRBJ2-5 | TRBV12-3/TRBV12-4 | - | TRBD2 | CATGASGGQETQYF | TGTGCCACCGGGGCTAGCGGGGGGCAAGAGACCCAGTACTTC
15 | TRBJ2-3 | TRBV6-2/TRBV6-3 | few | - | CASSPFRESADTQYF | TGTGCCAGCAGTCCGTTTCGGGAGTCAGCAGATACGCAGTATTTT
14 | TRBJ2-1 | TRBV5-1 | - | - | CASSSPLEYNEQFF | TGCGCCAGCAGCTCCCCGTTGGAGTACAATGAGCAGTTCTTC
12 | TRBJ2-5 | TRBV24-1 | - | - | CATSDPEETQYF | TGTGCCACCAGTGACCCCGAAGAGACCCAGTACTTC
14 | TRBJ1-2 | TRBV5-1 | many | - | CASSDGTTNYGYTF | TGCGCCAGCAGCGACGGGACAACCAACTATGGCTACACCTTC
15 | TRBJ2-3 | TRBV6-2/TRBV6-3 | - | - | CASSWVAVSTDTQYF | TGTGCCAGCAGTTGGGTAGCGGTTAGCACAGATACGCAGTATTTT
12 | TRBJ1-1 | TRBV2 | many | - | CASSALNTEAFF | TGTGCCAGCAGTGCCTTGAACACTGAAGCTTTCTTT
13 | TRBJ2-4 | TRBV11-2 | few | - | CASKWRSGDIQYF | TGTGCCAGCAAATGGAGGAGTGGTGACATTCAGTACTTC
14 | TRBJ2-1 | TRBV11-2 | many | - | CASSLGQSWDEQFF | TGTGCCAGCAGCTTAGGACAGTCTTGGGATGAGCAGTTCTTC
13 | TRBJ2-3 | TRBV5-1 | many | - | CASSFKDTDTQYF | TGCGCCAGCAGCTTTAAGGACACAGATACGCAGTATTTT
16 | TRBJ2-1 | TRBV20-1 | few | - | CSARDVGGVSYNEQFF | TGCAGTGCTAGAGATGTGGGGGGAGTGAGCTACAATGAGCAGTTCTTC
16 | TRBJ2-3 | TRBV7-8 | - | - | CASSLAGLYFADTQYF | TGTGCCAGCAGCTTAGCCGGACTTTACTTCGCAGATACGCAGTATTTT
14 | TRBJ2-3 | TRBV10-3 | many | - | CAISLGGVSDTQYF | TGTGCCATCAGTCTTGGCGGGGTCTCAGATACGCAGTATTTT
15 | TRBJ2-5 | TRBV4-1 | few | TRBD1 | CASSPGTAMQETQYF | TGCGCCAGCAGCCCGGGGACAGCAATGCAAGAGACCCAGTACTTC
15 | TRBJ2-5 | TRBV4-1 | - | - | CASSQELAPGETQYF | TGCGCCAGCAGCCAAGAACTAGCTCCTGGAGAGACCCAGTACTTC
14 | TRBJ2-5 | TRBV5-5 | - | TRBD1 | CASSPIHRGETQYF | TGTGCCAGCAGCCCGATACACAGGGGAGAGACCCAGTACTTC
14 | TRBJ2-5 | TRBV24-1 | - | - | CATSPAGVQETQYF | TGTGCCACCAGTCCGGCCGGGGTCCAAGAGACCCAGTACTTC
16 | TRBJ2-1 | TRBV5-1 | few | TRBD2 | CASSLNSGGTYNEQFF | TGCGCCAGCAGCTTGAATAGCGGGGGGACTTACAATGAGCAGTTCTTC
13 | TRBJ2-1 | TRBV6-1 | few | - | CASRPAAGNEQFF | TGTGCCAGCAGGCCCGCAGCGGGTAATGAGCAGTTCTTC
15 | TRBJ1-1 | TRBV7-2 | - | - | CASSLAGGVNTEAFF | TGTGCCAGCAGCTTAGCGGGGGGTGTGAACACTGAAGCTTTCTTT
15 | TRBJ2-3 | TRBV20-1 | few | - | CSARDPGLITDTQYF | TGCAGTGCTAGAGACCCCGGCTTAATCACAGATACGCAGTATTTT
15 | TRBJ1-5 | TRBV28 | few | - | CASSLKGYGNQPQHF | TGTGCCAGCAGTTTAAAGGGGTATGGCAATCAGCCCCAGCATTTT
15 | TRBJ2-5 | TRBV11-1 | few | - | CASRTEQGAFRTQYF | TGTGCCAGCAGGACAGAACAGGGTGCGTTTCGTACCCAGTACTTC
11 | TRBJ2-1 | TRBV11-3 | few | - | CASSSGQEQFF | TGTGCCAGCAGCTCCGGTCAAGAGCAGTTCTTC
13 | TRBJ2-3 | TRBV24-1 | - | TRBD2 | CATSAREGVTQYF | TGTGCCACCAGTGCGCGGGAGGGGGTTACGCAGTATTTT
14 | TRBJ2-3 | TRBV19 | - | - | CASSRGPFTDTQYF | TGTGCCAGTAGTCGAGGTCCATTCACAGATACGCAGTATTTT
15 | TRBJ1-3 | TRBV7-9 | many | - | CASSSGQLSGNTIYF | TGTGCCAGCAGCAGCGGACAGCTCTCTGGAAACACCATATATTTT
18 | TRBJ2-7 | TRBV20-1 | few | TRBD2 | CSARDFRLAGGQNYEQYF | TGCAGTGCTAGAGACTTTCGACTAGCGGGAGGCCAAAACTACGAGCAGTACTTC
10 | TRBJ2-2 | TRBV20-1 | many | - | CSAQTGELFF | TGCAGTGCCCAGACCGGGGAGCTGTTTTTT
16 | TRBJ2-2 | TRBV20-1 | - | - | CCARDSGEPNTGELFF | TGCTGTGCTAGAGATAGTGGGGAGCCGAACACCGGGGAGCTGTTTTTT
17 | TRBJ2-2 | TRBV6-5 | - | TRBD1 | CASSYYRGYSNTGELFF | TGTGCCAGCAGTTACTACAGGGGATATTCGAACACCGGGGAGCTGTTTTTT
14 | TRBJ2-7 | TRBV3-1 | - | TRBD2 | CASSQRLAGEEQYF | TGTGCCAGCAGCCAGCGTCTAGCGGGAGAAGAGCAGTACTTC
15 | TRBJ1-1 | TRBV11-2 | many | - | CASSLSPGENTEAFF | TGTGCCAGCAGCTTATCTCCGGGGGAGAACACTGAAGCTTTCTTT
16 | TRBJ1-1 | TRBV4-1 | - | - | CASSHHVNLRTPEAFF | TGCGCCAGCAGCCACCACGTGAACCTAAGGACCCCTGAAGCTTTCTTT
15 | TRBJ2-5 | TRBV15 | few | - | CATSRDRAGQETQYF | TGTGCCACCAGCAGAGATAGGGCGGGACAAGAGACCCAGTACTTC
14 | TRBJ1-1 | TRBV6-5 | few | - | CASSYGNLNTEAFF | TGTGCCAGCAGTTATGGCAACTTGAACACTGAAGCTTTCTTT
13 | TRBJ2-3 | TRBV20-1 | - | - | CSAEVGTTDTQYF | TGCAGTGCTGAGGTTGGGACCACAGATACGCAGTATTTT
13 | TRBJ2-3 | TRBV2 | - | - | CASSEGHLDTQYF | TGTGCCAGCAGTGAGGGACATTTGGATACGCAGTATTTT
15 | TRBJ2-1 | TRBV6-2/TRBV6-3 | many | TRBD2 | CASTLRTSGTNEQFF | TGTGCCAGCACCCTGAGGACTAGCGGGACCAATGAGCAGTTCTTC
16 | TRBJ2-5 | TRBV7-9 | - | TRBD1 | CASSRIINRGQETQYF | TGTGCCAGCAGCCGGATCATTAACAGGGGGCAGGAGACCCAGTACTTC
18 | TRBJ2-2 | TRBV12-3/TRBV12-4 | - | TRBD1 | CASWPFGRRDRYTGELFF | TGTGCCAGCTGGCCCTTTGGCCGCCGGGACAGGTACACCGGGGAGCTGTTTTTT
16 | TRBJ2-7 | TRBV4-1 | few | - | CASSQGGTAQRDEQYF | TGCGCCAGCAGCCAAGGGGGGACGGCCCAGAGGGACGAGCAGTACTTC
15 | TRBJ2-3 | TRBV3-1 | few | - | CASSQGQLPTDTQYF | TGTGCCAGCAGCCAAGGTCAACTACCTACAGATACGCAGTATTTT
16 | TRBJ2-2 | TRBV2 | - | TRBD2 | CASRGGLASNTGELFF | TGTGCCAGCCGGGGGGGACTAGCCTCGAACACCGGGGAGCTGTTTTTT